This T cell receptor (beta chain) was retrieved from a study of CD8 T cells in Susac syndrome. Study at large: Patients with Susac syndrome were therapy-naive, treated with corticosteroids, or treated with intravenous immunoglobulin alone when blood was collected.

When the RNA was reverse transcribed, random hexamers were used with an input of about 0.45 to 1 ug. Each CDR3 protein is one row after TCRdb ran MiXCR on the immunoSEQ multiplex PCR reads. Of approximately 190,000 distinct CDR3 sequences in the sample, roughly 94% were seen once. Trimming removed 0 bases at V and 1 base at J, with 10 bases between. The length of the CDR3 is 15 residues. Germline V gene lookup returns CDR1 SGHDT and CDR2 YYEEEE. The receptor was derived from a human donor with Susac syndrome. Sequenced material: CD8+ T cells from PBMCs. The chain recombines TRBV5-6 with TRBJ1-1; TRBD1 might be the D (5 bases). CDR3 loop: CASSLALRGNTEAFF. Written as DNA, the CDR3 is TGTGCCAGCAGCTTGGCCTTGAGGGGGAACACTGAAGCTTTCTTT.